This passage covers 10 T cell receptor beta chains from one sample sequenced in a study of T cells in Graves' hyperthyroidism and ophthalmopathy (dated by TCRdb to about 2019). Receptor amplification or capture employed multiplex PCR. TCRdb records Illumina HiSeq 2000 as the sequencer. TCR beta CDR3 regions were amplified from RNA transcripts. The first round of RT-PCR for the TCR CDR3 was performed with the HTBI primer set and the Qiagen OneStep RT-PCR kit. TCRdb cleaned the public reads at Q25 with fastp, built clones with MiXCR and kept in-frame beta chains. Rows are unified per CDR3 protein, each entry keeping the most common DNA and genes. This sample has about 300,000 distinct CDR3 sequences in its table, and less than 15% of those were observed once. 6% to 8% of the sample lies in the top ten. The sequencing sample was made of blood. Receptors were obtained from a woman in her twenties or thirties with Graves' hyperthyroidism that later progressed to Graves' ophthalmopathy.

In its sample, this clonotype was seen a few times. The chain has TRBV20-1 and TRBJ1-1; possibly TRBD1 for D (6 bases). The CDR3 runs 14 residues. The germline CDR1 and CDR2 sequences are DFQATT and SNEGSKA (reference sequence). The V and J ends lost 6 bases and 4 bases respectively, with 18 bases between them. Written as DNA, the CDR3 is TGCAGTGCCCCTAGGGGGGCCCGTGGCACTGAAGCTTTCTTT. Encoded protein: CSAPRGARGTEAFF.

This clonotype has just a few counts. The chain links TRBV7-9 to TRBJ2-7; 8 bases are a match to TRBD2. Germline CDR1 reads SEHNR; CDR2 reads FQNEAQ (reference sequence). The V gene end was trimmed by 1 base and the J gene end by 0 bases; junction bases not matched to a gene: 14. CDR3 length: 19 residues. CDR3 protein: CASSLELGSGTKGSYEQYF. The CDR3 DNA sequence: TGTGCCAGCAGCTTAGAGTTGGGTAGCGGGACTAAAGGCTCCTACGAGCAGTACTTC.

CDR3 bases: TGCAGTGCTAGAGAATGGGACATCAATGAAAAACTGTTTTTT. Its protein product is CSAREWDINEKLFF. The chain couples TRBV20-1 to TRBJ1-4, with D maybe TRBD1 (6 bases). V was trimmed by 0 bases and J by 5 bases, leaving 10 bases between them. This CDR3 has 14 amino acids. The germline V gene has CDR1 DFQATT and CDR2 SNEGSKA (reference sequence).

This clonotype was observed a handful of times. The CDR3 here is CASRHGQGEGSGANVLTF. The CDR3 DNA is TGTGCCAGCAGACACGGACAGGGCGAGGGTTCTGGGGCCAACGTCCTGACTTTC. The chain uses TRBV9 and TRBJ2-6; 8 nucleotides match TRBD1. Germline values: CDR1 SGDLS, CDR2 YYNGEE. The trim removed 5 bases at V and 1 base at J, leaving 11 bases unmatched. The CDR3 consists of 18 residues.

The chain uses TRBV9 and TRBJ2-2, with D unresolved. The V gene lost 3 bases and the J gene lost 6 bases, with 6 bases spanning the gap. Germline V lookup: CDR1 SGDLS, CDR2 YYNGEE. There are 12 residues in the CDR3. For the CDR3, the DNA is TGTGCCAGCAGCGCGACCCCCGGGGAGCTGTTTTTT. Amino acids: CASSATPGELFF.

This chain joins TRBV28 and TRBJ2-6; D gene ambiguous. Looked up from germline, CDR1 is MDHEN and CDR2 is SYDVKM. Deletions cut 5 bases from V and 1 base from J, with 12 bases between. The CDR3 length is 16 residues. Here the CDR3 DNA reads TGTGCCAGCAGTCCCTTAATGGGATCTGGGGCCAACGTCCTGACTTTC. Amino acids: CASSPLMGSGANVLTF.

This clonotype was seen ten or more times. This CDR3 is CASSGSLAGGRNEQFF. The CDR3 DNA sequence: TGTGCCAGTAGTGGCTCTCTAGCGGGAGGGAGGAATGAGCAGTTCTTC. This rearrangement joins TRBV19 to TRBJ2-1; 12 nucleotides agree with TRBD2. This CDR3 contains 16 residues. Germline V CDR1 and CDR2: LNHDA, SQIVND (reference sequence). With 5 bases clipped from V and 7 bases from J, the junction kept 9 bases outside the gene matches.

Many counts were recorded for this clonotype. This chain links TRBV27 with TRBJ2-3; D is undetermined. The CDR3 runs 16 residues. Germline values: CDR1 MNHEY, CDR2 SMNVEV (reference sequence). V gave up 6 bases and J gave up 2 bases, with 18 bases separating them. The CDR3 sequence is CASSPLPRRHTDTQYF. The CDR3 DNA reads TGTGCCAGCAGCCCTTTGCCCCGACGCCACACAGATACGCAGTATTTT.

This clonotype has a count of ten or more. CDR3 in DNA: TGTGCCAGCAGTCCTACCGGGACTAGACGGCGTGAGACCCAGTACTTC. Its protein product is CASSPTGTRRRETQYF. The chain uses TRBV7-9 and TRBJ2-5, with 8 positions matching TRBD2. V trimming: 6 bases; J trimming: 5 bases; junction bases outside the gene matches: 14. The CDR3 spans 16 residues. Germline V gives CDR1 SEHNR, CDR2 FQNEAQ (reference sequence).

This clonotype has only a few counts. The V call is TRBV25-1, the J call TRBJ2-1; 7 nucleotides align to TRBD2. With V trimmed by 1 base and J by 5 bases, 2 bases remained unmatched. This CDR3 spans 14 amino acids. The germline gives CDR1 MGHDK, CDR2 SYGVNS. The CDR3 reads CASSEWTRNNEQFF. Here the CDR3 DNA reads TGTGCCAGCAGTGAATGGACTAGGAACAATGAGCAGTTCTTC.